This TCR beta chain appears in the sequencing data of a study of vaccination and CD4 T cells after COVID-19 (dated by TCRdb to between 2021 and 2024). Looking at the study overall: In the convalescent cohort there were six males and four females, among whom were two Hispanic individuals, seven Caucasians, two Asians and one multiracial person. Culture stimuli were overlapping spike peptide pools from SARS-CoV-2 and from the common cold coronaviruses HCoV-NL63, HCoV-OC43 and HCoV-229E. Participants received two doses of either the Pfizer-BioNTech BNT162b2 vaccine (n=8) or the Moderna mRNA-1273 vaccine (n=2). The spike-specific CD4+ TCR repertoire was compared before and after mRNA vaccination in fewer than eleven COVID-19 convalescent patients and a handful of infection-naive healthy vaccine recipients. Post-COVID blood samples were collected from convalescent patients a median of approximately 93 days after diagnosis, with a range of roughly 30 to 161 days. Post-vaccine blood samples were taken a median of around 68 days after the second vaccine dose, with a range of roughly 13 to 250 days. Control cultures received a CEFX viral epitope pool as the positive control, an HIV-1 Nef peptide pool as the negative control, or no peptide.

Overall study outcomes, separate from this receptor: The median count of SARS-CoV-2-reactive clonotypes went up from some 23 after infection to a few dozen after vaccination, although the change was not significant. The study included relatively few convalescent patients and did not analyze early timepoints after natural infection. In convalescent patients, nearly all vaccine-specific clones (304 of 307) were found to be mono-reactive for SARS-CoV-2 spike rather than cross-reactive with common cold coronaviruses. Among the post-vaccine SARS-CoV-2-reactive clones in convalescent patients, a median approximately 90% showed up only after vaccination, which suggests vaccine-specific priming.

The protocol used for the library was PCR. At the Johns Hopkins FTIC core, DNA from the cultured CD4+ T cells underwent TCR sequencing with the Oncomine TCR Beta short-read assay. The QIAamp micro DNA kit was used to extract genomic DNA from the cultured CD4+ T cells. Oncomine TCR Beta libraries from cultured CD4+ T cells were pooled using unique dual indexes and sequenced on an Illumina iSeq 100. The authors processed their data as follows. Non-productive sequences were filtered out, and CDR3s that did not start with C, did not end with F or W, or were shorter than 7 amino acids were discarded. The MANAFEST web application was used to identify antigen-specific clonotypes by comparing peptide-stimulated wells against reference wells and other culture wells. To be called positive, a clone needed an FDR below 0.05, an odds ratio above 5, and a productive frequency above 0.1% in at least two of three replicate wells. A clonotype counted as cross-reactive if it showed significant expansion both in the SARS-CoV-2 spike wells and in at least one common cold coronavirus spike condition. Similarity between CDR3 sequences was evaluated in R version 3.6.1 using Levenshtein distances (stringdist) and unrooted phylogenetic trees (ape). TCRdb passed the public sequencing reads through fastp at Q25 and MiXCR, retaining productive beta sequences. Each entry is one CDR3 protein sequence, shown with its most common DNA and genes. TCRdb's processing, not the authors' own work, is the source of the V and J calls. The sample includes about 26,000 distinct CDR3 sequences, with around 50% observed a single time. The ten largest clones represent approximately 30% of the sample.

The CDR3 holds 18 amino acids from the cysteine to the phenylalanine. The entry retains the CDR3 DNA only, 54 bases that are in frame from base 1. The germline V gene supplies CDR1 LGHNA and CDR2 YNFKEQ. Deletion took 5 bases off V and 0 bases off J, with a span of 17 bases between the germline ends. Remarks on this clonotype: Its antigen remains undetermined. There are no base qualities to consult, and no much larger clone falls within one base.

The label giving this sample's treatment or condition can be read as: approximately 11-day PBMC culture with coronavirus spike peptide pools or control peptides (ViraFEST assay). The study used the ViraFEST assay, which expanded antigen-specific T cells with peptide pools and then identified expanded clonotypes by TCR sequencing. Negative nucleocapsid antibody tests taken both before and after vaccination confirmed that the healthy vaccine recipients had no prior SARS-CoV-2 infection. Each well held millions of PBMCs cultured in IMDM containing about 5% human AB serum and approximately 9.8 IU/ml IL-2, with roughly 10 ug/ml peptide pools added. Half of the culture medium was replaced with fresh IL-2-containing medium on days 3 and 7. CD4+ T cells were isolated after approximately ten days of culture through negative selection using the EasySep CD4+ T cell isolation kit. PBMCs were separated from whole blood using Ficoll-Paque Plus gradient centrifugation and then either used fresh or cryopreserved at -140C. In general, triplicate wells were set up for every culture condition.

The sequence is built from TRBV4-2 and TRBJ1-6; the D region possibly corresponds to TRBD1 (6 bases align). The TCR sequence derives from a human donor who received a COVID-19 vaccine. The sequences come from CD4+ T cells from blood, cultured in vitro, collected before SARS-CoV-2 vaccination. CDR3 protein: CASSVGGGESSYNSPLHF. Here is the DNA: TGTGCCAGCAGCGTTGGGGGCGGGGAGAGCTCCTATAATTCACCCCTCCACTTT.